The present TCR beta chain was sequenced within a study of cytomegalovirus exposure and HLA in healthy donors. Overall study results and limits: In vitro checks showed that a few CMV-associated chains really do target CMV antigens. Judged likely to be a sequencing artifact was a cluster of highly shared sequence variants. A later analysis reportedly found fewer N-insertions in an Asian-associated ancestry cluster than the approximately 700-donor mean.

To note about this clone: Its specificity is unknown.

Recording of this donor's CMV serostatus was not done. CDR1 is SGHVS, CDR2 FQNEAQ, per germline. The CDR3 is made up of 15 amino acids. The J segment lost 2 bases and the V segment lost 5 bases, leaving 9 bases of the junction unmatched. PCR involved 60 Vbeta and 13 Jbeta primers. Here immunoSEQ multiplex PCR was the method, and the copy in TCRdb shows in-frame clones only, minus some. The data show fewer than 200,000 clones, roughly 80% seen once. This receptor was obtained from a human donor in good health. The sample consisted of PBMCs. The chain recombines TRBV7-8 with TRBJ2-7; 7 nucleotides match TRBD2. CDR3 residues: CASSPDGAGAYEQYF. The CDR3 DNA reads as TGTGCCAGCAGCCCGGATGGGGCGGGAGCCTACGAGCAGTACTTC.